What follows is one TCR beta chain and its context. Then a second PCR, running roughly 7 to 11 cycles, was carried out with a sample-barcoded 5' primer and a J-beta primer mix. Each cDNA molecule carried a tag from a template-switch adaptor that contained 12 random nucleotides. Using its own MiXCR run on the 5' RACE reads, TCRdb lists one record per CDR3 protein. The data show some 290,000 distinct CDR3 sequences, less than 30% seen once. The sample comes from a study of blood T cells in healthy people across ages. Germline V CDR1 and CDR2: SQVTM, ANQGSEA. The length of the CDR3 is 12 residues. The V segment lost 6 bases and the J segment 6 bases; nucleotides outside the gene matches: 7.

The chain is built from TRBV29-1 and TRBJ2-7; 8 bases agree with TRBD1. What was sequenced was blood. The TCR originated in a woman between 65 and 79 years old in good health. CDR3 in amino acids: CSVRETGGEQYF. The CDR3 DNA reads as TGCAGCGTGAGGGAAACAGGGGGCGAGCAGTACTTC.